Shown below are 31 T cell receptor beta chains from a single sample sequenced in a study of neurological immune-mediated disorders. TCRdb reanalysed the 5' RACE reads using MiXCR and keeps one entry per CDR3 protein. In the table there are more than 9,000 distinct CDR3 sequences, around 21% of which are singletons. The sequenced material came from CD8+ T cells from blood. All receptors derive from a woman aged 60 to 75 with HTLV-1-associated myelopathy (HAM/TSP).

This rearrangement joins TRBV20-1 to TRBJ2-2; 12 bases match TRBD1. J lost 4 bases, V lost 2 bases, and 8 bases had no gene match. CDR3 length: 17 amino acids. Germline lookup yields CDR1 DFQATT and CDR2 SNEGSKA (reference sequence). This CDR3 is CSARSPGQGAGTGELFF. The CDR3 bases are TGCAGTGCTAGATCCCCGGGACAGGGGGCTGGCACCGGGGAGCTGTTTTTT.

The CDR3 protein is CASSEALDIYEQYF. CDR3 DNA: TGTGCCAGCAGTGAAGCGCTGGACATCTACGAGCAGTACTTC. The chain uses TRBV2 and TRBJ2-7; a possible D gene is TRBD1 (5 bases). In germline, CDR1 is SNHLY, CDR2 FYNNEI. V was shortened by 0 bases and J by 3 bases, with 9 bases between the two germline ends. The CDR3 sequence is 14 residues long. The whole variable domain, filled in from reference TRBV2 and TRBJ2-7, reads EPEVTQTPSHQVTQMGQEVILRCVPISNHLYFYWYRQILGQKVEFLVSFYNNEISEKSEIFDDQFSVERPDGSNFTLKIRSTKLEDSAMYFCASSEALDIYEQYFGPGTRLTVT.

The V and J genes are TRBV4-2 and TRBJ2-7; 9 positions match TRBD1. Unmatched junction bases numbered 11, after V lost 0 bases and J lost 5 bases. Per germline, CDR1 LGHNA and CDR2 YNFKEQ. The CDR3 runs 17 residues. The CDR3 sequence is CASSQDRRWDREHEQYF. CDR3 coding DNA: TGTGCCAGCAGCCAAGATCGGCGGTGGGACAGGGAGCACGAGCAGTACTTC.

In its sample, this clonotype ranks as medium-sized. V usage is TRBV2 and J usage is TRBJ2-4, with D uncertain. The length of the CDR3 is 17 residues. The germline CDR1 and CDR2 sequences are SNHLY and FYNNEI. The germline V and J ends were trimmed by 6 bases and 0 bases, with 18 bases remaining between them. The CDR3 region is CASRPKLGDLAKNIQYF. The DNA for the CDR3 is TGTGCCAGCAGACCAAAGTTGGGCGACCTAGCCAAAAACATTCAGTACTTC.

This clonotype was detected ten times or more. The chain recombines TRBV20-1 with TRBJ1-1; tentatively, D is TRBD1 (5 bases). V shed 1 base and J shed 3 bases, with 21 bases lying between them. Germline CDR1 is DFQATT and CDR2 is SNEGSKA (reference sequence). This CDR3 comprises 17 residues. CDR3 region: CSARGDVIDLRDTEAFF. The CDR3 DNA is TGCAGTGCTAGAGGGGACGTAATAGACCTCAGGGACACTGAAGCTTTCTTT.

The V and J genes are TRBV20-1 and TRBJ2-5, with D tentatively TRBD2 (6 bases). The V gene's germline CDR1 is DFQATT and CDR2 SNEGSKA (reference sequence). The CDR3 is made up of 14 amino acids. The V end was cut by 5 bases, the J end by 5 bases, with 18 bases between. The CDR3 nucleotides are TGCAGTGCTGGCCTCGGGGGAGGTGGGGAGACCCAGTACTTC. Its protein is CSAGLGGGGETQYF.

This clonotype was picked up many times. The rearrangement joins TRBV12-3 or TRBV12-4 to TRBJ1-4; no clear D gene. The ends were cut back, 0 bases at V and 7 bases at J, with 6 bases in the middle. The CDR3 length is 13 residues. DNA of the CDR3: TGTGCCAGCAGTTTAGCGCTTGTTGAAAAACTGTTTTTT. It codes for CASSLALVEKLFF.

The chain joins TRBV12-3 or TRBV12-4 to TRBJ2-1, with unresolved D. The CDR3 is made up of 14 amino acids. V was clipped by 1 base and J by 4 bases, with 8 bases between them. The CDR3 here is CASSLVQGYNEQFF. DNA of the CDR3: TGTGCCAGCAGTTTAGTCCAAGGGTACAATGAGCAGTTCTTC.

This clonotype was observed many times. The chain recombines TRBV27 with TRBJ1-6, with a weak D call TRBD1 (6 bases). The CDR3 is 15 residues long. Germline V gene data show CDR1 as MNHEY and CDR2 as SMNVEV (reference sequence). V was shortened by 3 bases and J by 6 bases, with 12 bases between the two germline ends. CDR3 sequence reads: CASSLRGAVNSPLHF. The CDR3 DNA follows: TGTGCCAGCAGTTTGCGGGGGGCAGTTAATTCACCCCTCCACTTT.

This clonotype has ten or more counts. The chain uses TRBV20-1 and TRBJ1-1, with D hard to call. Germline V gives CDR1 DFQATT, CDR2 SNEGSKA (reference sequence). The CDR3 extends over 11 amino acids. The ends were cut back, 3 bases at V and 3 bases at J, with 5 bases in the middle. The CDR3 DNA reads TGCAGTGCTAGGGTTCACACTGAAGCTTTCTTT. Residues: CSARVHTEAFF.

There are many counts of this clonotype. The chain joins TRBV7-9 to TRBJ1-2, with TRBD1 matching over 8 bases. V lost 5 bases and J lost 5; bases outside the gene matches: 4. Germline values: CDR1 SEHNR, CDR2 FQNEAQ (reference sequence). This CDR3 spans 13 amino acids. CDR3 sequence (DNA): TGTGCCAGCAGCCTAACAGGGGGGTATGGCTACACCTTC. Encoded protein: CASSLTGGYGYTF.

By share, this clonotype ranks as medium-sized. V usage is TRBV20-1 and J usage is TRBJ2-1; TRBD2 is a possible D gene (5 bases). V lost 6 bases and J 0 bases, leaving 9 bases between the germline ends. Germline V gives CDR1 DFQATT, CDR2 SNEGSKA (reference sequence). The CDR3 covers 13 residues. CDR3 sequence: CSAPDSSYNEQFF. CDR3 bases: TGCAGTGCCCCGGACTCCTCCTACAATGAGCAGTTCTTC.

This clonotype has a count of ten or more. The V call is TRBV7-9, the J call TRBJ2-7; D unclear. Germline V gene lookup returns CDR1 SEHNR and CDR2 FQNEAQ (reference sequence). V was shortened by 6 bases and J by 3 bases, with 9 bases between the two germline ends. The CDR3 has 12 amino acids. The DNA of the CDR3 is TGTGCCAGCAGTTCCGACAACTACGAGCAGTACTTC. As protein: CASSSDNYEQYF.

This clonotype has a single count. This chain uses TRBV20-1 with TRBJ1-4; 7 bases align to TRBD1. This CDR3 spans 14 amino acids. V was clipped by 1 base and J by 5 bases; unmatched bases: 4. Germline CDR1 and CDR2: DFQATT and SNEGSKA (reference sequence). This chain's CDR3 is CSARGNRGNEKLFF. CDR3 nucleotide sequence: TGCAGTGCTAGAGGGAACAGGGGAAATGAAAAACTGTTTTTT.

Notes on this clonotype: A much larger clone differs by one base, so this may be a read error. The chain has TRBV20-1 and TRBJ2-5; the D is unclear. This CDR3 has 14 amino acids. The germline CDR1 and CDR2 sequences are DFQATT and SNEGSKA (reference sequence). V was cut by 5 bases and J by 4 bases, with 17 bases left in between. The CDR3 bases are TGCAGTGCTGGCCTCGGGTGGGCAGGAGAGACCCAGTACTTC. The encoded protein is CSAGLGWAGETQYF.

This clonotype came up a few times. The chain recombines TRBV12-3 or TRBV12-4 with TRBJ1-1; D not resolved. Trimming took off 5 bases at V and 1 base at J, with 17 bases between the two ends. The CDR3 is 16 amino acids. The CDR3 nucleotides read TGTGCCAGCAGTGCGATTCGCGGCACCAAGAACACTGAAGCTTTCTTT. This gives the protein CASSAIRGTKNTEAFF.

J is TRBJ2-3 and V is TRBV5-1, with TRBD2 as a possible D gene (5 bases). The CDR3 loop spans 15 amino acids. Germline CDR1 reads SGHRS; CDR2 reads YFSETQ. V lost 2 bases, J lost 0 bases, and 10 bases lay in between. The CDR3 region has the DNA TGCGCCAGCAGCTTAGGTGCTAGCAGCACAGATACGCAGTATTTT. Protein: CASSLGASSTDTQYF.

This clonotype was recorded many times. This rearrangement joins TRBV20-1 to TRBJ2-1; D is possibly TRBD2 (6 bases). V was clipped by 3 bases and J by 4 bases, with 13 bases between them. This CDR3 spans 14 amino acids. Germline CDR1 reads DFQATT; CDR2 reads SNEGSKA (reference sequence). The CDR3 DNA reads as TGCAGTGCTAGCGGAGGGGTGGTATACAATGAGCAGTTCTTC. Amino acids: CSASGGVVYNEQFF.

This clonotype was picked up a small number of times. The gene calls are TRBV5-6 and TRBJ1-2, with TRBD1 as a possible D gene (5 bases). The V end lost 0 bases, the J end lost 4 bases, and 19 bases lay between the germline ends. In germline, CDR1 is SGHDT, CDR2 YYEEEE. CDR3 length equals 17 residues. Written as DNA, the CDR3 is TGTGCCAGCAGCTTGGAGGGACTCCGCACCTTCATCTATGGCTACACCTTC. Its translation: CASSLEGLRTFIYGYTF.

This clonotype was counted only a few times. The chain links TRBV20-1 to TRBJ2-1, with 8 bases that match TRBD2. CDR3 length equals 15 residues. V was clipped by 2 bases and J by 3 bases; unmatched bases: 6. Germline CDR1 and CDR2: DFQATT and SNEGSKA (reference sequence). This CDR3 reads CSARIGLAGYNEQFF. CDR3 nucleotides: TGCAGTGCTAGAATAGGACTAGCCGGCTACAATGAGCAGTTCTTC.

Ten or more counts support this clonotype. The J gene is TRBJ1-5, the V gene TRBV20-1, with a weak D call TRBD1 (5 bases). The CDR3 consists of 16 residues. Germline CDR1 and CDR2: DFQATT and SNEGSKA (reference sequence). Trimming left V 2 bases short and J 4 bases short, with 18 bases between. The DNA of the CDR3 is TGCAGTGCTAGAAAGGGATACGGGGGGAGGAATCAGCCCCAGCATTTT. Translation: CSARKGYGGRNQPQHF.

Many counts were recorded for this clonotype. The V call is TRBV14, the J call TRBJ2-2; no firm D call. The CDR3 covers 14 residues. CDR1 and CDR2 (germline): SGHDN, FVKESK. Trimming removed 4 bases at V and 0 bases at J, with 6 bases between. CDR3 in DNA: TGTGCCAGCAGCCGACGGACGAACACCGGGGAGCTGTTTTTT. It codes for CASSRRTNTGELFF. Full variable domain (outside the CDR3, taken from reference TRBV14 and TRBJ2-2): EAGVTQFPSHSVIEKGQTVTLRCDPISGHDNLYWYRRVMGKEIKFLLHFVKESKQDESGMPNNRFLAERTGGTYSTLKVQPAELEDSGVYFCASSRRTNTGELFFGEGSRLTVL.

This clonotype came up many times. The gene calls are TRBV5-1 and TRBJ2-3, with D uncertain. The germline V gene has CDR1 SGHRS and CDR2 YFSETQ. The germline V and J ends were trimmed by 4 bases and 2 bases, with 17 bases remaining between them. The CDR3 is 16 amino acids. The CDR3 region is CASSTPNRAPTDTQYF. The CDR3, as DNA: TGCGCCAGCAGCACCCCGAATAGGGCGCCCACAGATACGCAGTATTTT.

The sample holds one count of this clonotype. This rearrangement joins TRBV5-1 to TRBJ2-1; 12 nucleotides agree with TRBD2. Unmatched junction bases numbered 10, after V lost 4 bases and J lost 8 bases. Germline V gives CDR1 SGHRS, CDR2 YFSETQ. This CDR3 is 16 amino acids long. This CDR3 is CASSKGLAGTLDEQFF. The CDR3 DNA is TGCGCCAGCAGCAAAGGACTAGCGGGGACTCTCGATGAGCAGTTCTTC.

This clonotype was observed at least ten times. The CDR3 DNA follows: TGCAGTGCTAGTCTCGGGGCCGCAGATACGCAGTATTTT. It translates to CSASLGAADTQYF. J is TRBJ2-3 and V is TRBV20-1; D might be TRBD1 or TRBD2, each matching 5 bases. Germline loops: CDR1 DFQATT, CDR2 SNEGSKA (reference sequence). V shed 3 bases and J shed 4 bases, with 11 bases lying between them. The length of the CDR3 is 13 residues.

In this sample, this clonotype turned up many times. The chain joins TRBV4-1 to TRBJ2-7; D may correspond to TRBD1 or TRBD2 (5 bases each). V was clipped by 3 bases and J by 5 bases, with 11 bases between them. The CDR3 sequence is 13 residues long. CDR1 MGHRA and CDR2 YSYEKL come from the germline V gene. This chain's CDR3 is CASSQPGTNEQYF. As DNA, the CDR3 is TGCGCCAGCAGCCAGCCCGGGACCAACGAGCAGTACTTC.

This clonotype was recorded at least ten times. The CDR3 is CASSLGRANEQYF. The DNA for the CDR3 is TGTGCCAGCAGCTTAGGAAGGGCCAACGAGCAGTACTTC. The gene calls are TRBV7-6 and TRBJ2-7; no clear D. The V gene lost 1 base and the J gene lost 5 bases, with 9 bases spanning the gap. Looked up from germline, CDR1 is SGHVS and CDR2 is FNYEAQ. CDR3 length: 13 amino acids.

The chain carries TRBV6-5 and TRBJ2-5; 7 nucleotides align to TRBD2. This CDR3 spans 13 amino acids. The V gene's germline CDR1 is MNHEY and CDR2 SVGAGI. V shed 8 bases, J shed 2 bases, and the junction held 5 bases outside the gene matches. The CDR3 nucleotides are TGTGCCAGCCAGATGGGGGGGCAAGAGACCCAGTACTTC. This translates into CASQMGGQETQYF.

A note on this clonotype: A much larger clone lies one base from this, so it may be a read error. The rearrangement joins TRBV15 to TRBJ1-1; tentatively, D is TRBD1 (5 bases). The CDR3 loop spans 14 amino acids. The V gene's germline CDR1 is LNHNV and CDR2 YYDKDF (reference sequence). CDR3 residues: CATSRGRGGTAAFF. The CDR3 DNA follows: TGTGCCACCAGCAGAGGTCGGGGGGGGACTGCAGCTTTCTTT.

This clonotype was seen at least ten times. This chain links TRBV20-1 with TRBJ2-7; 13 nucleotides line up with TRBD2. V shed 5 bases, J shed 2 bases, and the junction held 12 bases outside the gene matches. CDR1 is DFQATT, CDR2 SNEGSKA, per germline (reference sequence). CDR3 length: 17 residues. For the CDR3, the DNA is TGCAGTGCTTACTCCGGGACTAGCGGGGTACCTGCCTACGAGCAGTACTTC. It is translated as CSAYSGTSGVPAYEQYF.

In its sample, this clonotype was seen many times. This rearrangement joins TRBV20-1 to TRBJ2-3; 9 bases line up with TRBD2. The V and J ends lost 1 base and 6 bases, in that order; junction bases with no gene match: 5. CDR1 is DFQATT, CDR2 SNEGSKA, per germline (reference sequence). This CDR3 is 14 amino acids long. The CDR3 spells CSARGRGGSDTQYF. The CDR3 nucleotides read TGCAGTGCTAGAGGGCGGGGGGGCTCCGATACGCAGTATTTT.